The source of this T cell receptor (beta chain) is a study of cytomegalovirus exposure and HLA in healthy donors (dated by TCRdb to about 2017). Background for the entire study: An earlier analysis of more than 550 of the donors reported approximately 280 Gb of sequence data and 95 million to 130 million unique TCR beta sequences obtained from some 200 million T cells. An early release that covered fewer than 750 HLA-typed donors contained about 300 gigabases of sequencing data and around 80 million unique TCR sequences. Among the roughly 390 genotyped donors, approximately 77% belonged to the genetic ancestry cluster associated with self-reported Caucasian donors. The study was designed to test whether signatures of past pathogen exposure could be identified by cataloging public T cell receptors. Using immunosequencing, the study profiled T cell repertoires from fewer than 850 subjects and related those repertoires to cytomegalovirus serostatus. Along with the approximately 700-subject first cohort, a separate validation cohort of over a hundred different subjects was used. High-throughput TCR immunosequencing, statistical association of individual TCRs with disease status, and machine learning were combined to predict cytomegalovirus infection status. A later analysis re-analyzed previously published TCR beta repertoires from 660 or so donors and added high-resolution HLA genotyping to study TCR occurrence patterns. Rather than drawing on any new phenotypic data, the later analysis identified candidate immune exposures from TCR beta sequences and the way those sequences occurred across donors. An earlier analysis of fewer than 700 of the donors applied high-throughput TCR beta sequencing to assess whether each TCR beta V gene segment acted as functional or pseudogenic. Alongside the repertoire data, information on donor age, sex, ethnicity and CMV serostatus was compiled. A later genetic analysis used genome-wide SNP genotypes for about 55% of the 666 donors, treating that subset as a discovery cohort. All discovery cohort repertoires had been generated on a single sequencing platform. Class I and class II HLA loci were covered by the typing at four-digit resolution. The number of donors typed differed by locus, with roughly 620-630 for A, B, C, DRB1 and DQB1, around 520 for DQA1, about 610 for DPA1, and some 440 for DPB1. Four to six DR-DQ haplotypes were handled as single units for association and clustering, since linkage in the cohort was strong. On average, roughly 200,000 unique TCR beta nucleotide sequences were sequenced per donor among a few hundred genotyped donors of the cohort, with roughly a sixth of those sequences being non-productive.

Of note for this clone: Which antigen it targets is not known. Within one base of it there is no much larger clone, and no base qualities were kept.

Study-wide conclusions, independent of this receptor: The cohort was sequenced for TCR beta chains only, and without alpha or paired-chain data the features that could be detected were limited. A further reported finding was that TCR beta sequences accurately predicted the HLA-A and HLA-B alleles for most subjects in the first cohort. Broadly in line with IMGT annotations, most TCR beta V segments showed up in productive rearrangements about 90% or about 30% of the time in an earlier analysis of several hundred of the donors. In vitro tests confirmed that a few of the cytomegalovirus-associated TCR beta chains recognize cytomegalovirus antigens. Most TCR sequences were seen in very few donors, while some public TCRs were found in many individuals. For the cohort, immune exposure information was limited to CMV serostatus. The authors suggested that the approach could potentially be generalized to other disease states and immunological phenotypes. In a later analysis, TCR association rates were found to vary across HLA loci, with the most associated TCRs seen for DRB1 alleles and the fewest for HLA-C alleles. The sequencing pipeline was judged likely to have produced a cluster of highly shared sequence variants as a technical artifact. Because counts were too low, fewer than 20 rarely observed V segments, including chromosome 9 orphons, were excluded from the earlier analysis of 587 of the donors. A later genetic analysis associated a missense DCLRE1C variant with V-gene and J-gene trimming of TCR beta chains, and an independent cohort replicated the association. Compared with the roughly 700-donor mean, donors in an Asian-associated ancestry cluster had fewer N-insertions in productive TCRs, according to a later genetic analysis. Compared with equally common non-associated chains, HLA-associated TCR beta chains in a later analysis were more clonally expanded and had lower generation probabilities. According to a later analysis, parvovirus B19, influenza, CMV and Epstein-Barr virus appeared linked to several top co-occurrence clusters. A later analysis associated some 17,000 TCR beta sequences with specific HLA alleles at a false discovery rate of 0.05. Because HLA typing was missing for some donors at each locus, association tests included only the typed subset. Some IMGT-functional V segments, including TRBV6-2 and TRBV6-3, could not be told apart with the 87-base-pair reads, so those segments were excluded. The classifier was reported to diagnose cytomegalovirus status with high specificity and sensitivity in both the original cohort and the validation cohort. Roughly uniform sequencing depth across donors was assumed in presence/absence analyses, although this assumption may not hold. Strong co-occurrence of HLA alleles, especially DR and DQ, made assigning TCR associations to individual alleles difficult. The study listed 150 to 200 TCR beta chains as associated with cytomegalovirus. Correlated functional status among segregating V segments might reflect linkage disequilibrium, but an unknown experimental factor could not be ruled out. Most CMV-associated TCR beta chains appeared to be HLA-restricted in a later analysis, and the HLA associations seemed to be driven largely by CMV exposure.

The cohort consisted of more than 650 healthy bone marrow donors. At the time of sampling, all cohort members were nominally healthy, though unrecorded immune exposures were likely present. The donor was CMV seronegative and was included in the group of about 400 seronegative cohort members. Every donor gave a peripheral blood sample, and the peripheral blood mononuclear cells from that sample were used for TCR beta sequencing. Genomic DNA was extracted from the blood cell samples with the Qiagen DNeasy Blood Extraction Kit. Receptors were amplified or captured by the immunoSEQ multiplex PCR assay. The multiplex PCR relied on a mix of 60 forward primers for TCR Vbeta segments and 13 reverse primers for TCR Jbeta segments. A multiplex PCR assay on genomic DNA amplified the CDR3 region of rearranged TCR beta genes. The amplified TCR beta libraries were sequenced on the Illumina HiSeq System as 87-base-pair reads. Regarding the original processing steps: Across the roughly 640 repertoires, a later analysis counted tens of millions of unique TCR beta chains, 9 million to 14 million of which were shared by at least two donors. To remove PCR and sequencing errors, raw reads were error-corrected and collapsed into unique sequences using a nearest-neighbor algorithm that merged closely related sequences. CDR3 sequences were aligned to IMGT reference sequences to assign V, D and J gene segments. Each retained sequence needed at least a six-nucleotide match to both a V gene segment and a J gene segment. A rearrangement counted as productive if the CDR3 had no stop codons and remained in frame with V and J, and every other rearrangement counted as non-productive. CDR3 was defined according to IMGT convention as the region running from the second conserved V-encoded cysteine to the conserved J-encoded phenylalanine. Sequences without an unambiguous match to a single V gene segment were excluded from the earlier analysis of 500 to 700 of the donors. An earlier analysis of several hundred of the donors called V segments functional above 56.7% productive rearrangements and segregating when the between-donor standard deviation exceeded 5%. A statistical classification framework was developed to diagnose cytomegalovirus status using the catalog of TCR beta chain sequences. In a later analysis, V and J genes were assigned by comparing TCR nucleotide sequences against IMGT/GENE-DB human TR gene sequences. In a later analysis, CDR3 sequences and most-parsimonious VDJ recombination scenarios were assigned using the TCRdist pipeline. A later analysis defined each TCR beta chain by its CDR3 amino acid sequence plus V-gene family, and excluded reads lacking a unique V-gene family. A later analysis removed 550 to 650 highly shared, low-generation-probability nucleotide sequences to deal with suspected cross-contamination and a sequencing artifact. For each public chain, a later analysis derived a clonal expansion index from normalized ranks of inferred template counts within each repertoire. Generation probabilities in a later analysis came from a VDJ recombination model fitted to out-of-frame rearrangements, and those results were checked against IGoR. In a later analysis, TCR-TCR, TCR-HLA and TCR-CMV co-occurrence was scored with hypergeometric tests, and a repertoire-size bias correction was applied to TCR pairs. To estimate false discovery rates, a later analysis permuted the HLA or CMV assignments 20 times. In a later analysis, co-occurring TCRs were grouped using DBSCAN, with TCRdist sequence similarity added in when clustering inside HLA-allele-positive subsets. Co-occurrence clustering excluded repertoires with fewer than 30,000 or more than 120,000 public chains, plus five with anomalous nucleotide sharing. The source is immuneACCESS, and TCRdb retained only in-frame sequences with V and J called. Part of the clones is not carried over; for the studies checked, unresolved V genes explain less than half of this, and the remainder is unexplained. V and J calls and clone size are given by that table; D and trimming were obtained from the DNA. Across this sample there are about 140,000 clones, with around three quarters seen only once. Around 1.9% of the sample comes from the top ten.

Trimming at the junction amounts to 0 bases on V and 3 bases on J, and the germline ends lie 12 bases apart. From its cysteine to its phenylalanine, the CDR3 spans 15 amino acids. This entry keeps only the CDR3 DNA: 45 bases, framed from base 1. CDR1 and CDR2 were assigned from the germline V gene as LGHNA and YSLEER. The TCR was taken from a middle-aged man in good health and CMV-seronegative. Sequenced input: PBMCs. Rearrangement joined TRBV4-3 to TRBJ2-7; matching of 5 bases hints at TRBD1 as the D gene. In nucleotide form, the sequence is TGCGCCAGCAGCCAAGAATTGCAGGGCCTCTACGAGCAGTACTTC. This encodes CASSQELQGLYEQYF.